The rows below give T cell receptor beta chains drawn from one sample of a study of blood T cell repertoires in COVID-19. The table came from immunoSEQ multiplex PCR; TCRdb's copy has only in-frame clones and leaves some out. The sample lists under 400,000 clones; 88% were seen once. Specimen: PBMCs or T cells enriched from blood (not recorded which). These TCRs come from a woman aged 25 to 45 who had been exposed to COVID-19. Both conserved end residues are part of each CDR3. D genes are given only for firm matches. The size field is filled for only some rows; it gives once, few, many or a size class.

j_call clone_size v_call d_call cdr3_aa cdr3_nt
TRBJ1-5 - TRBV7-8 TRBD1 CASSSQGALGQPQHF TGTGCCAGCAGCTCACAGGGGGCGCTTGGGCAGCCCCAGCATTTT
TRBJ2-1 - TRBV27 - CASRGRLAHNEQFF TGTGCCAGCAGGGGGCGCCTAGCGCACAATGAGCAGTTCTTC
TRBJ2-3 - TRBV27 TRBD2 CASSLRLAVNTDTQYF TGTGCCAGCAGTTTAAGACTAGCGGTAAACACAGATACGCAGTATTTT
TRBJ2-7 - TRBV28 TRBD2 CASSFSASGTHEQYF TGTGCCAGCAGTTTTAGTGCTAGCGGGACCCACGAGCAGTACTTC
TRBJ2-1 - TRBV27 TRBD2 CASRKAGLAGRGGQFF TGTGCCAGCCGAAAGGCGGGACTAGCGGGGAGGGGGGGACAGTTCTTC
TRBJ1-4 once TRBV5-1 - CASSPQDGDEKLFF TGCGCCAGCAGCCCCCAGGACGGGGATGAAAAACTGTTTTTT
TRBJ2-1 - TRBV20-1 TRBD2 CRAGGPDEQFF TGCAGGGCGGGAGGGCCCGATGAGCAGTTCTTC
TRBJ2-1 - TRBV3-1/TRBV3-2 - CASSNRDNEQFF TGTGCCAGCAGTAACAGGGATAATGAGCAGTTCTTC
TRBJ2-7 once TRBV6-2/TRBV6-3 - CASSYSTPTYEQYF TGTGCCAGCAGTTACTCGACACCAACCTACGAGCAGTACTTC
TRBJ1-1 - TRBV5-1 - CASRIEGSGKAFF TGCGCCAGCAGAATCGAGGGTTCTGGGAAAGCTTTCTTT
TRBJ2-5 - TRBV7-6 TRBD2 CASSEIAGETQYF TGTGCCAGCAGCGAAATAGCGGGAGAGACCCAGTACTTC
TRBJ1-5 few TRBV7-9 - CASSQTPNQPQHF TGTGCCAGCAGCCAGACTCCTAATCAGCCCCAGCATTTT
TRBJ2-7 - TRBV28 - CASGQLYEQYF TGTGCCAGTGGACAGTTGTACGAGCAGTACTTC
TRBJ1-5 - TRBV10-2 - CATAQGREPQHF TGCGCCACCGCCCAAGGGAGGGAGCCCCAGCATTTT
TRBJ2-7 - TRBV18 TRBD2 CASSPILAESSYEQYF TGTGCCAGCTCACCCATACTAGCGGAGAGCTCCTACGAGCAGTACTTC
TRBJ2-1 - TRBV10-1 TRBD2 CASSESTSGRRDEQFF TGCGCCAGCAGTGAGTCGACTAGCGGGAGGCGCGATGAGCAGTTCTTC
TRBJ1-5 - TRBV10-2 - CASSEFRMPQHF TGCGCCAGCAGTGAATTCAGGATGCCCCAGCATTTT
TRBJ1-6 - TRBV3-1/TRBV3-2 - CASSSSGPLHF TGTGCCAGCAGCTCATCGGGACCCCTCCACTTT
TRBJ1-5 - TRBV6-5 TRBD1 CASSSGQGSTDQPQHF TGTGCCAGCAGTTCGGGACAGGGTTCTACGGATCAGCCCCAGCATTTT
TRBJ1-4 - TRBV30 - CAWNPTGKIGEKLFF TGTGCCTGGAACCCTACAGGGAAGATTGGTGAAAAACTGTTTTTT
TRBJ1-2 - TRBV11-1 - CASSLAPRGSNYGYTF TGTGCCAGCAGCTTAGCGCCACGCGGTAGTAACTATGGCTACACCTTC
TRBJ1-1 - TRBV30 - CAWEEGQGWNTEAFF TGTGCCTGGGAAGAGGGCCAAGGCTGGAACACTGAAGCTTTCTTT
TRBJ1-1 few TRBV27 TRBD1 CASSPDRETEAFF TGTGCCAGCAGCCCGGACAGGGAAACTGAAGCTTTCTTT
TRBJ1-5 once TRBV7-9 TRBD1 CASSSTTGASNQPQHF TGTGCCAGCAGCTCAACTACAGGGGCTAGCAATCAGCCCCAGCATTTT
TRBJ1-1 - TRBV3-1/TRBV3-2 - CASSRDGHGGTEAFF TGTGCCAGCAGCCGAGATGGACACGGGGGGACTGAAGCTTTCTTT
TRBJ1-1 few TRBV9 - CASSVGTSWGVTEAFF TGTGCCAGCAGCGTTGGGACGTCGTGGGGGGTCACTGAAGCTTTCTTT
TRBJ2-7 - TRBV7-2 - CASSPDTPYEQYF TGTGCCAGCAGCCCCGACACCCCCTACGAGCAGTACTTC
TRBJ2-7 - TRBV4-1 - CASSQDRGEEQYF TGCGCCAGCAGCCAAGATCGAGGAGAGGAGCAGTACTTC
TRBJ1-5 - TRBV6-5 TRBD1 CASSYGQGGNQPQHF TGTGCCAGCAGTTACGGACAGGGAGGGAATCAGCCCCAGCATTTT
TRBJ2-7 - TRBV2 TRBD2 CASSREGMYHEQYF TGTGCCAGTTCGCGGGAGGGAATGTACCACGAGCAGTACTTC
TRBJ2-7 few TRBV6-5 TRBD2 CASSLGLAGAYEQYF TGTGCCAGCAGTTTAGGACTAGCGGGGGCCTACGAGCAGTACTTC
TRBJ2-2 - TRBV3-1/TRBV3-2 TRBD2 CASSHGTTSGRNTGELFF TGTGCCAGCAGCCACGGAACGACTAGCGGGAGGAACACCGGGGAGCTGTTTTTT
TRBJ1-4 - TRBV27 TRBD1 CASSSGQGWEKLFF TGTGCCAGCAGTTCCGGACAGGGGTGGGAAAAACTGTTTTTT
TRBJ1-4 - TRBV11-2 - CASSQDGVTTNEKLFF TGTGCCAGCAGCCAAGACGGGGTCACAACTAATGAAAAACTGTTTTTT
TRBJ2-1 - TRBV3-1/TRBV3-2 - CASSAWTGNEQFF TGTGCCAGCAGTGCGTGGACTGGCAATGAGCAGTTCTTC
TRBJ2-3 - TRBV19 TRBD1 CASSTGTGISDTQYF TGTGCCAGTAGCACCGGGACAGGGATATCAGATACGCAGTATTTT
TRBJ1-3 - TRBV28 - CATNSDYSGNTIYF TGTGCCACTAACAGCGACTACTCTGGAAACACCATATATTTT
TRBJ1-2 - TRBV5-7 TRBD1 CASSPGGTGTNYGYTF TGTGCCAGCAGCCCTGGTGGGACAGGAACAAACTATGGCTACACCTTC
TRBJ2-1 - TRBV2 TRBD1 CASSEGRGLHGEQFF TGTGCCAGCAGTGAAGGTAGGGGGCTTCACGGTGAGCAGTTCTTC
TRBJ1-5 - TRBV24-1 - CATSDPDSDQPQHF TGTGCCACCAGTGACCCGGACAGTGATCAGCCCCAGCATTTT
TRBJ2-2 few TRBV21-1 - CASSKGTSGQFTGELFF TGTGCCAGCAGCAAAGGGACTAGCGGACAATTTACCGGGGAGCTGTTTTTT
TRBJ1-5 - TRBV28 TRBD1 CASSSGQGRHQPQHF TGTGCCAGCAGTTCCGGACAGGGACGCCATCAGCCCCAGCATTTT
TRBJ1-5 few TRBV30 TRBD1 CAWGQGGLIQPQHF TGTGCCTGGGGACAGGGAGGACTGATACAGCCCCAGCATTTT
TRBJ1-2 - TRBV19 - CASSSGQANYGYTF TGTGCCAGTAGCTCAGGGCAGGCTAACTATGGCTACACCTTC
TRBJ2-3 - TRBV19 TRBD2 CASSMLAASTDTQYF TGTGCCAGTAGTATGCTAGCGGCTAGCACAGATACGCAGTATTTT
TRBJ1-5 once TRBV3-1/TRBV3-2 - CASSQFSDQPQHF TGTGCCAGCAGTCAATTCTCCGATCAGCCCCAGCATTTT
TRBJ2-7 once TRBV19 - CASRPGDFSYEQYF TGTGCCAGTAGACCCGGGGACTTCTCCTACGAGCAGTACTTC
TRBJ1-5 - TRBV28 - CASFGSGDYQPQHF TGTGCCAGCTTTGGGAGCGGCGATTATCAGCCCCAGCATTTT
TRBJ2-7 - TRBV30 - CAWTLLGRGYEQYF TGTGCCTGGACCCTGCTAGGTAGGGGATACGAGCAGTACTTC
TRBJ1-5 - TRBV7-9 TRBD1 CASRGQGSNQPQHF TGTGCCAGCAGGGGACAGGGTAGCAATCAGCCCCAGCATTTT
TRBJ2-4 once TRBV19 TRBD2 CASSIGGLALAKNIQYF TGTGCCAGTAGTATCGGGGGACTAGCGCTAGCCAAAAACATTCAGTACTTC
TRBJ2-7 - TRBV7-9 - CASSPHISGVSEQYF TGTGCCAGCAGCCCACACATCTCCGGGGTTAGCGAGCAGTACTTC
TRBJ2-1 - TRBV5-4 TRBD2 CASSRDYLYNEQFF TGTGCCAGCAGCCGGGACTACCTTTACAATGAGCAGTTCTTC
TRBJ2-2 - TRBV19 TRBD1 CASWTGINTGELFF TGTGCCAGTTGGACAGGGATTAACACCGGGGAGCTGTTTTTT
TRBJ2-2 - TRBV3-1/TRBV3-2 - CASSPAEVGELFF TGTGCCAGCAGCCCCGCGGAGGTCGGGGAGCTGTTTTTT
TRBJ1-5 - TRBV12-5 - CASGGQGGDQPQHF TGTGCTAGTGGGGGGCAGGGAGGGGATCAGCCCCAGCATTTT
TRBJ2-5 - TRBV4-1 TRBD1 CASSQDKRGRETQYF TGCGCCAGCAGCCAAGACAAGAGGGGGCGTGAGACCCAGTACTTC
TRBJ1-6 once TRBV9 TRBD1 CASSEQGAVNSPLHF TGTGCCAGCAGCGAACAGGGGGCAGTGAATTCACCCCTCCACTTT
TRBJ1-1 - TRBV5-4 - CASSLVNGGLVSEAFF TGTGCCAGCAGCTTGGTGAATGGGGGCCTAGTATCTGAAGCTTTCTTT